Listed below are T cell receptor beta chains from one sample, sequenced in a study of control samples from healthy donors and cancer patients. Sequencing was performed with immunoSEQ multiplex PCR; in TCRdb, only in-frame clones are kept and a portion is missing. The table has over 80,000 clones, about 82% seen once. Sequenced: blood. These receptors came from a man in his thirties or forties in good health. Both conserved end residues are part of each CDR3. A D gene is named only where the DNA matches it firmly. Clone size appears in some rows only: once, few, many, or a class for an expanded clone.

>once|TRBV7-6|TRBJ2-5|.
TGTGCCAGCAGCTTAGCGTGGGGGGGCTCTGAGACCCAGTACTTC
CASSLAWGGSETQYF
>.|TRBV6-6|TRBJ1-2|.
TGTGCCAGCAGTTCATACGGCAGCTATGGCTACACCTTC
CASSSYGSYGYTF
>few|TRBV5-1|TRBJ2-7|.
TGCGCCAGCAGCCCCAGGGGGGTCCCCAACGAGCAGTACTTC
CASSPRGVPNEQYF
>.|TRBV2|TRBJ1-4|TRBD1
TGTGCCAGCAGTCCGCGGACAGGGGTAAATGAAAAACTGTTTTTT
CASSPRTGVNEKLFF
>.|TRBV7-9|TRBJ2-1|.
TGTGCCAGCAGCTTAGGCGGGGTATCTGAGCAGTTCTTC
CASSLGGVSEQFF
>.|TRBV3-1/TRBV3-2|TRBJ2-7|TRBD2
TGTGCCAGCAGCCAAGAAGTCGGCGGGGGAAGTGAATCCTACGAGCAGTACTTC
CASSQEVGGGSESYEQYF
>.|TRBV9|TRBJ2-3|TRBD1
TGTGCCAGCAGCGTAGTAACAGGGGGCGCAGATACGCAGTATTTT
CASSVVTGGADTQYF
>.|TRBV7-9|TRBJ1-2|.
TGTGCCAGCACGCGGCTAATAGGGGAGAGGTACGACTATGGCTACACCTTC
CASTRLIGERYDYGYTF
>.|TRBV28|TRBJ1-2|.
TGTGCCAGCAGTTATAGGCCCCTTTATGGCTACACCTTC
CASSYRPLYGYTF
>.|TRBV18|TRBJ1-2|TRBD1
TGTGCCAGCTCACCAGCGAACAGGGGTGGCGGCTACACCTTC
CASSPANRGGGYTF
>once|TRBV6-4|TRBJ2-1|TRBD2
TGTGCCAGCAGTGATAGCGGGGATCAGCAGTTCTTC
CASSDSGDQQFF
>.|TRBV10-3|TRBJ1-5|.
TGTGCCATCAGTGGCTTTGTAGCGGACGCAGGCAATCAGCCCCAGCATTTT
CAISGFVADAGNQPQHF
>.|TRBV7-2|TRBJ1-1|.
TGTGCCAGCAGCTTAGTTTTCATAGCTTTCTTT
CASSLVFIAFF
>once|TRBV24-1|TRBJ2-7|.
TGTGCCACCAGTGATCCAGGGACACCCGAGCAGTACTTC
CATSDPGTPEQYF
>.|TRBV30|TRBJ1-1|TRBD1
TGTGCCTGCCATCCAGGAGGGGGCGTGTGGGCTTTCTTT
CACHPGGGVWAFF